The T cell receptor beta chain under discussion was sequenced for a study of blood T cell repertoires in COVID-19. Study in general: Some COVID-19 samples were acute and others convalescent; all came from the United States, Italy and Spain.

The protocol was immunoSEQ multiplex PCR, while the TCRdb copy is restricted to in-frame clones and leaves out a portion. This table has 35,000 to 45,000 clones, around nine tenths appearing once. While infection was still active, Seattle patients were enrolled and then followed longitudinally. The V end lost 3 bases, the J end lost 3 bases, and 14 bases lay between the germline ends. Germline V gene lookup returns CDR1 LNHDA and CDR2 SQIVND (reference sequence). The CDR3 contains 15 residues. V usage is TRBV19 and J usage is TRBJ1-2, with a tentative D call TRBD1 (5 bases). The sample taken for sequencing was peripheral blood. This clonotype originated in a man in his forties or fifties with COVID-19, enrolled during active disease. CDR3 sequence: CASSIRAGLDYGYTF. The CDR3 DNA follows: TGTGCCAGTAGTATCCGGGCAGGGTTGGACTATGGCTACACCTTC.